The 24 T cell receptor beta chains presented below share a single source sample, sequenced in a study of shared T cell receptors in the human thymus. Measured with immunoSEQ multiplex PCR; TCRdb has only the in-frame clones, and not every one. There are approximately 660,000 clones in the sample; around nine tenths occur only once, and around 0.0099% lies in the top ten. A further study also used this sample, focusing on human thymus T cells.

Input material: thymocytes. The receptors derive from a boy under two years old with a congenital heart defect.

The chain has TRBV7-3 and TRBJ2-6; D perhaps matches TRBD2 (5 bases). The CDR3 covers 18 residues. The V gene's germline CDR1 is SGHTA and CDR2 FQGTGA. V was cut by 2 bases and J by 0 bases, with 14 bases left in between. The CDR3 nucleotides read TGTGCCAGCAGCTTAGAGGGTGCGCGCCCCTCTGGGGCCAACGTCCTGACTTTC. Translation: CASSLEGARPSGANVLTF.

This clone has only a few counts. V is TRBV4-1 and J is TRBJ1-5, with TRBD1 as a possible D gene (5 bases). The CDR3 covers 15 residues. V was cut by 0 bases and J by 5 bases, with 11 bases left in between. Germline CDR1 and CDR2: MGHRA and YSYEKL. The chain's CDR3 is CASSQDSGGYQPQHF. The CDR3 DNA reads TGCGCCAGCAGCCAAGATTCGGGGGGGTATCAGCCCCAGCATTTT.

This clone appeared once. V usage is TRBV27 and J usage is TRBJ2-5; TRBD2 matches at 8 bases. Germline trimming cut 3 bases from V and 5 bases from J; bases unmatched to any gene: 5. The CDR3 consists of 14 residues. Germline V gives CDR1 MNHEY, CDR2 SMNVEV (reference sequence). The DNA of the CDR3 is TGTGCCAGCAGTTTTAGCGGGGCAACCGAGACCCAGTACTTC. Translating it yields CASSFSGATETQYF.

The chain uses TRBV7-8 and TRBJ2-2, with TRBD1 matching over 9 bases. The germline gives CDR1 SGHVS, CDR2 FQNEAQ. The V and J ends lost 1 base and 3 bases, in that order; junction bases with no gene match: 3. The CDR3 runs 16 residues. The CDR3 loop reads CASSLGDRDDTGELFF. The CDR3 DNA is TGTGCCAGCAGCTTAGGGGACAGGGACGACACCGGGGAGCTGTTTTTT.

This clone has a single count. This chain links TRBV9 with TRBJ1-1, with D possibly being TRBD1 (5 bases). Trimming pared 0 bases from V and 5 bases from J, leaving 11 bases between. CDR3 length: 14 amino acids. Per germline, CDR1 SGDLS and CDR2 YYNGEE. DNA of the CDR3: TGTGCCAGCAGCGTAGCTCAGGGAGGGACTGAAGCTTTCTTT. It codes for CASSVAQGGTEAFF.

V and J are TRBV14 and TRBJ2-3; 13 nucleotides align to TRBD2. The CDR3 contains 18 residues. Germline V CDR1 and CDR2: SGHDN, FVKESK. V shed 3 bases and J 3 bases; nucleotides not matched to a gene: 9. CDR3 residues: CASSHARLAGGYTDTQYF. The CDR3 DNA is TGTGCCAGCAGCCATGCTCGACTAGCGGGAGGATATACAGATACGCAGTATTTT.

The chain carries TRBV12-2 and TRBJ2-3; the DNA was not compared with TRBD2, the D call given in the table. TRBV12-2 is termed a pseudogene. This CDR3 comprises 18 residues. The CDR3 spells CASRSYAGVVACTDTQYF. The CDR3, as DNA: TGTGCAAGTCGCTCCTACGCGGGGGTGGTAGCCTGCACAGATACGCAGTATTTT.

In this sample, this clone turned up a few times. The chain combines TRBV27 with TRBJ1-2; 10 nucleotides line up with TRBD1. This CDR3 has 17 amino acids. The trim removed 7 bases at V and 4 bases at J, leaving 15 bases unmatched. The germline V gene encodes CDR1 MNHEY and CDR2 SMNVEV (reference sequence). This CDR3 is CASTLSPWTGGSYGYTF. The CDR3 DNA reads as TGTGCCAGCACCCTGTCCCCCTGGACAGGGGGTAGCTATGGCTACACCTTC.

J is TRBJ2-3 and V is TRBV7-6, with D possibly being TRBD2 (6 bases). The V end was cut by 6 bases, the J end by 9 bases, with 13 bases between. Germline CDR1 reads SGHVS; CDR2 reads FNYEAQ. This CDR3 contains 12 residues. The CDR3 DNA reads as TGTGCCAGCAGTCCCGGGAGCGTAACGCAGTATTTT. This encodes CASSPGSVTQYF. Filled out from reference TRBV7-6 and TRBJ2-3, the complete variable domain reads GAGVSQSPRYKVTKRGQDVALRCDPISGHVSLYWYRQALGQGPEFLTYFNYEAQQDKSGLPNDRFSAERPEGSISTLTIQRTEQRDSAMYRCASSPGSVTQYFGPGTRLTVL.

Only one count was recorded for this clone. The DNA of the CDR3 is TGTGCCAGCAGTCCAGGTGGCAATCAGCCCCAGCATTTT. It codes for CASSPGGNQPQHF. The V gene is TRBV6-4, the J gene TRBJ1-5, with D hard to call. CDR1 is MRHNA, CDR2 SNTAGT, per germline. CDR3 length: 13 amino acids. The V and J ends lost 5 bases and 2 bases respectively, with 7 bases between them.

This chain uses TRBV7-6 with TRBJ2-2; 8 bases are shared with TRBD1. Looked up from germline, CDR1 is SGHVS and CDR2 is FNYEAQ. This CDR3 contains 16 residues. The V segment lost 5 bases and the J segment 4 bases; nucleotides outside the gene matches: 9. The CDR3 here is CASSPYEDRGTGELFF. In nucleotides, the CDR3 is TGTGCCAGCAGCCCTTACGAAGACAGGGGCACCGGGGAGCTGTTTTTT. Based on the CDR3 plus reference TRBV7-6 and TRBJ2-2, the full variable domain is GAGVSQSPRYKVTKRGQDVALRCDPISGHVSLYWYRQALGQGPEFLTYFNYEAQQDKSGLPNDRFSAERPEGSISTLTIQRTEQRDSAMYRCASSPYEDRGTGELFFGEGSRLTVL.

The V and J genes are TRBV28 and TRBJ1-5, with TRBD1 matching over 7 bases. This CDR3 spans 17 amino acids. Trimming removed 1 base from V and 2 bases from J; junction bases left unmatched: 8. CDR1 is MDHEN, CDR2 SYDVKM, per germline. CDR3 sequence (DNA): TGTGCCAGCAGTTTATATCCTCGTGACAGGGGCAATCAGCCCCAGCATTTT. As protein: CASSLYPRDRGNQPQHF.

V and J are TRBV5-1 and TRBJ2-7; 9 nucleotides align to TRBD1. With 0 bases clipped from V and 3 bases from J, the junction kept 4 bases outside the gene matches. This CDR3 has 15 residues. The V gene's germline CDR1 is SGHRS and CDR2 YFSETQ. CDR3 amino acids: CASSLGPGQGYEQYF. The CDR3 coding sequence is TGCGCCAGCAGCTTGGGTCCGGGACAGGGCTACGAGCAGTACTTC.

The J gene is TRBJ2-1, the V gene TRBV4-2; 9 nucleotides agree with TRBD2. CDR1 LGHNA and CDR2 YNFKEQ come from the germline V gene. Trimming cost V 6 bases and J 16 bases; bases outside gene matches: 10. The CDR3 totals 12 residues. CDR3 region: CASSPPGLARFF. In DNA form, the CDR3 reads TGTGCCAGCAGTCCACCGGGACTAGCCCGATTCTTC.

This chain links TRBV6-5 with TRBJ2-7, with no clear D. CDR3 length: 12 amino acids. V gave up 3 bases and J gave up 4 bases, with 7 bases separating them. Germline CDR1 is MNHEY and CDR2 is SVGAGI. The DNA of the CDR3 is TGTGCCAGCAGTTATACGGGTTACGAGCAGTACTTC. As protein: CASSYTGYEQYF.

The chain is built from TRBV27 and TRBJ1-4; tentatively, D is TRBD1 (5 bases). CDR1 and CDR2 (germline): MNHEY, SMNVEV (reference sequence). V was shortened by 0 bases and J by 7 bases, with 15 bases between the two germline ends. The CDR3 runs 16 residues. The CDR3 DNA follows: TGTGCCAGCAGTTTATCGACTCTGGGGGGGATTGAAAAACTGTTTTTT. It specifies CASSLSTLGGIEKLFF.

This chain joins TRBV4-1 and TRBJ2-1; 12 positions match TRBD2. The V and J ends lost 2 bases and 5 bases, in that order; junction bases with no gene match: 7. CDR1 and CDR2 (germline): MGHRA, YSYEKL. CDR3 length: 17 amino acids. The CDR3 here is CASSQPSGRAPNNEQFF. CDR3 DNA sequence: TGCGCCAGCAGCCAACCTAGCGGGAGGGCCCCTAACAATGAGCAGTTCTTC.

The chain recombines TRBV9 with TRBJ2-1; 8 bases match TRBD2. Germline V gene data show CDR1 as SGDLS and CDR2 as YYNGEE. The CDR3 spans 16 residues. J gave up 4 bases and V 0 bases, and 6 bases lay outside the gene matches. The CDR3 DNA sequence: TGTGCCAGCAGCGTAGCGGGAAGCGGGAGTTACAATGAGCAGTTCTTC. Its translation is CASSVAGSGSYNEQFF.

This sequence joins TRBV7-2 and TRBJ1-1; TRBD1 is a possible D gene (6 bases). This CDR3 is 15 amino acids long. The V end lost 1 base, the J end lost 1 base, and 10 bases lay between the germline ends. Germline assignment: CDR1 SGHTA and CDR2 FQGNSA. In DNA, the CDR3 is TGTGCCAGCAGCTTAGTGGGACACTCGAACACTGAAGCTTTCTTT. Residues: CASSLVGHSNTEAFF.

This clone was counted a single time. The chain has TRBV5-1 and TRBJ2-7; 10 bases match TRBD2. Germline values: CDR1 SGHRS, CDR2 YFSETQ. The CDR3 extends over 15 amino acids. The junction had 8 bases not matched to a gene; V was cut back by 4 bases and J by 4 bases. CDR3: CASSTASGGRYEQYF. The CDR3 DNA reads as TGCGCCAGCAGCACCGCTAGCGGGGGACGGTACGAGCAGTACTTC.

V and J are TRBV18 and TRBJ2-7; 11 bases fit TRBD2. There are 13 residues in the CDR3. With 5 bases clipped from V and 6 bases from J, the junction kept 3 bases outside the gene matches. The V gene's germline CDR1 is KGHSH and CDR2 LQKENI. CDR3 residues: CASSVSGGGEQYF. The CDR3 DNA sequence: TGTGCCAGCTCAGTTAGCGGGGGGGGCGAGCAGTACTTC. The complete variable domain, with remaining parts taken from reference TRBV18 and TRBJ2-7, reads NAGVMQNPRHLVRRRGQEARLRCSPMKGHSHVYWYRQLPEEGLKFMVYLQKENIIDESGMPKERFSAEFPKEGPSILRIQQVVRGDSAAYFCASSVSGGGEQYFGPGTRLTVT.

The gene calls are TRBV5-4 and TRBJ2-7; D possibly corresponds to TRBD2 (5 bases). V was shortened by 0 bases and J by 1 base, with 8 bases between the two germline ends. The V gene's germline CDR1 is SGHNT and CDR2 YYREEE (reference sequence). This CDR3 has 14 amino acids. The CDR3 loop is CASSLGSESYEQYF. CDR3 bases: TGTGCCAGCAGCTTGGGTAGCGAATCCTACGAGCAGTACTTC.

The chain joins TRBV4-3 to TRBJ2-1, with 11 bases that match TRBD2. The CDR3 spans 20 residues. Per germline, CDR1 LGHNA and CDR2 YSLEER. The ends lost 2 bases at V and 0 bases at J; junction bases unmatched: 12. The DNA of the CDR3 is TGCGCCAGCAGCCAACGACTAGCGGGATCCATGGGAAGCTCCTACAATGAGCAGTTCTTC. The encoded protein is CASSQRLAGSMGSSYNEQFF.

This clone was detected only once. The chain employs TRBV28 and TRBJ2-1, with 11 bases that match TRBD2. The CDR3 has 18 amino acids. Trimming took 4 bases from V and 5 from J; bases not matched to a gene: 13. Germline V lookup: CDR1 MDHEN, CDR2 SYDVKM. This CDR3 is CASSSRVVAGGPNNEQFF. For the CDR3, the DNA is TGTGCCAGCAGTTCCCGTGTGGTAGCGGGAGGGCCAAACAATGAGCAGTTCTTC.